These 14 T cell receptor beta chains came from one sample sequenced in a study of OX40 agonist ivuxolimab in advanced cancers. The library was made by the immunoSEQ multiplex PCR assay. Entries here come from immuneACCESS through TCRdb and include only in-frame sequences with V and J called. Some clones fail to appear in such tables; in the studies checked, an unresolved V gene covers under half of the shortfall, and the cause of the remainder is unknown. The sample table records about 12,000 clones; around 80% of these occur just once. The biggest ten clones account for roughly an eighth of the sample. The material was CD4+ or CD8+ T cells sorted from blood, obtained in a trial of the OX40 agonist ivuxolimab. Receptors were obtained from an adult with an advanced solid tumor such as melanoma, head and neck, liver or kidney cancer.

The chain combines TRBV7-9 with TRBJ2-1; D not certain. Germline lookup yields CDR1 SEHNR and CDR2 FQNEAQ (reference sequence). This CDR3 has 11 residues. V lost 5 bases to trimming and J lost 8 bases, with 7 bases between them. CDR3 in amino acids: CASSDPDEQFF. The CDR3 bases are TGTGCCAGCAGCGACCCCGATGAGCAGTTCTTC.

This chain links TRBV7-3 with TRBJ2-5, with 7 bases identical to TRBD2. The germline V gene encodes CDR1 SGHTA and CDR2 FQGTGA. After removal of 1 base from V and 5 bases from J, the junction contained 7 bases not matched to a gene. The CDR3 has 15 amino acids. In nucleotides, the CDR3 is TGTGCCAGCAGCTTAAACCCGGGAGGAGTGGAGACCCAGTACTTC. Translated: CASSLNPGGVETQYF. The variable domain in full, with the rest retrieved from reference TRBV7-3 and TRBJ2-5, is GAGVSQTPSNKVTEKGKYVELRCDPISGHTALYWYRQSLGQGPEFLIYFQGTGAADDSGLPNDRFFAVRPEGSVSTLKIQRTERGDSAVYLCASSLNPGGVETQYFGPGTRLLVL.

The CDR3 sequence: CASSLLGRGQPQHF. CDR3 coding DNA: TGTGCCAGCAGTTTATTGGGCAGGGGACAGCCCCAGCATTTT. The chain recombines TRBV28 with TRBJ1-5; D might be TRBD1 (6 bases). The germline gives CDR1 MDHEN, CDR2 SYDVKM. The V end was cut by 1 base, the J end by 7 bases, with 11 bases between. This CDR3 is built from 14 residues.

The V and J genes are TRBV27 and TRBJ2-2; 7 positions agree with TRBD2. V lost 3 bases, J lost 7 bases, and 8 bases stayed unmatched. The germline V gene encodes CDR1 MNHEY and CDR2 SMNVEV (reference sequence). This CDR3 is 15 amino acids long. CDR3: CASSFRLAEVGELFF. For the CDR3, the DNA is TGTGCCAGCAGTTTCCGACTAGCTGAGGTCGGGGAGCTGTTTTTT.

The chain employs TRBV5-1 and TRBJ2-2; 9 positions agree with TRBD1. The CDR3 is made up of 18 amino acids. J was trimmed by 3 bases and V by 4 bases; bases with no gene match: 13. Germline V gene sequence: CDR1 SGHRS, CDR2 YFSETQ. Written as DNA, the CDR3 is TGCGCCAGCAGCCCGGGACAGGGTATCGTATGGTACACCGGGGAGCTGTTTTTT. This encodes CASSPGQGIVWYTGELFF.

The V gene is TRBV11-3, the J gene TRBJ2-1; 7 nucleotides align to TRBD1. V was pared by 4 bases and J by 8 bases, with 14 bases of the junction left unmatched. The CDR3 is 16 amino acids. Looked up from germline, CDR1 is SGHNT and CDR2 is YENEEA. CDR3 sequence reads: CASSSPRGGAGDEQFF. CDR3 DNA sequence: TGTGCCAGCAGCTCCCCCCGAGGGGGCGCAGGGGATGAGCAGTTCTTC.

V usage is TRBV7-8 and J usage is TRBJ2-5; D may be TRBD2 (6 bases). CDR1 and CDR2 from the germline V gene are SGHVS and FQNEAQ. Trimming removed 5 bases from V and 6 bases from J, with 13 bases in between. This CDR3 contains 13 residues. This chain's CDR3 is CASSPGLEKTQYF. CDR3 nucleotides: TGTGCCAGCAGCCCGGGACTGGAAAAGACCCAGTACTTC.

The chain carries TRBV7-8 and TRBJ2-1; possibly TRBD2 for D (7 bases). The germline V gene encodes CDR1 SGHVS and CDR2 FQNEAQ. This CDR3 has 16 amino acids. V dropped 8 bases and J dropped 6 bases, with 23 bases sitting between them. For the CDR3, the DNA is TGTGCCAGCGTCTCTTTAGGGGGGGAGTACGTCAATGAGCAGTTCTTC. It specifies CASVSLGGEYVNEQFF.

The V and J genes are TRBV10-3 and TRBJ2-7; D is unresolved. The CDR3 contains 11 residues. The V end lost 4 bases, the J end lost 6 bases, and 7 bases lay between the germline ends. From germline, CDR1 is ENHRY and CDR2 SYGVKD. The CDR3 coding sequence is TGTGCCATCAGTGGGGGAACCGAGCAGTACTTC. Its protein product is CAISGGTEQYF.

The CDR3, as DNA: TGTGCCAGCACCTCCGGGGGGGACACTGAAGCTTTCTTT. Residues: CASTSGGDTEAFF. V usage is TRBV6-5 and J usage is TRBJ1-1; a possible D gene is TRBD1 (5 bases). The CDR3 loop spans 13 amino acids. CDR1 MNHEY and CDR2 SVGAGI come from the germline V gene. With 7 bases removed from V and 3 bases from J, the gap between germline ends came to 12 bases.

This CDR3 is CASSLIPGSGNSPLHF. The CDR3, as DNA: TGTGCCAGCAGTCTCATACCAGGGTCTGGTAATTCACCCCTCCACTTT. The gene calls are TRBV27 and TRBJ1-6, with D tentatively TRBD1 (5 bases). Germline CDR1 and CDR2: MNHEY and SMNVEV (reference sequence). The ends were cut back, 5 bases at V and 6 bases at J, with 17 bases in the middle. This CDR3 spans 16 amino acids.

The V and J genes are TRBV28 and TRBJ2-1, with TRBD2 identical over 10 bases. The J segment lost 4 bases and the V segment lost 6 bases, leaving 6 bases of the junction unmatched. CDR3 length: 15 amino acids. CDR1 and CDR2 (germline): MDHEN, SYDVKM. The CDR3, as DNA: TGTGCCAGCAGGCCGGGACTAGCGATTTACAATGAGCAGTTCTTC. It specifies CASRPGLAIYNEQFF.

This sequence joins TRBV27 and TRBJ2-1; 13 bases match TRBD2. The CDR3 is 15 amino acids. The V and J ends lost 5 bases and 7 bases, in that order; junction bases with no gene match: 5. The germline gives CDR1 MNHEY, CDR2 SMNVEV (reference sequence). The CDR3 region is CASSPGLAGVNEQFF. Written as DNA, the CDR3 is TGTGCCAGCAGTCCCGGACTAGCGGGAGTAAATGAGCAGTTCTTC.

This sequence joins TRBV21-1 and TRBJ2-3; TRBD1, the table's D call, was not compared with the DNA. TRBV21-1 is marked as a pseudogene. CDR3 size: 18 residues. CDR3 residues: CASSKYPRTADCTDTQYF. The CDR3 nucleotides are TGTGCCAGCAGCAAATATCCTAGGACAGCCGATTGCACAGATACGCAGTATTTT.